Presented here are 19 T cell receptor beta chains from one specimen sequenced in a study of breast tumors, draining lymph nodes, adjacent tissues. Each CDR3 protein is one row after TCRdb ran MiXCR on the multiplex PCR reads. The table shows around 290,000 distinct CDR3 sequences, with around 30% occurring only once. The lymph nodes were axillary draining lymph nodes from breast cancer patients. Sequencing was performed on axillary lymph node tissue. The receptors originated from a female donor with breast cancer. Some clones in this sample may be carry-over from other donors' samples.

In its sample, this clonotype was seen many times. The V call is TRBV25-1, the J call TRBJ2-7; 9 nucleotides match TRBD1. This CDR3 region has 14 residues. Germline trimming cut 4 bases from V and 3 bases from J; bases unmatched to any gene: 4. Per germline, CDR1 MGHDK and CDR2 SYGVNS. Written as DNA, the CDR3 is TGTGCCAGCAGTGGTAACAGGGGGCTCTACGAGCAGTACTTC. Protein sequence: CASSGNRGLYEQYF.

As to this clonotype: A much more abundant neighbour one base away suggests this may be a read error. Here the CDR3 reads CAGSYTGGEQYF. CDR3 nucleotides: TGTGCCGGCAGCTATACAGGGGGCGAGCAGTACTTC. The chain joins TRBV5-6 to TRBJ2-7; 8 bases are shared with TRBD1. Germline lookup yields CDR1 SGHDT and CDR2 YYEEEE. The CDR3 has 12 amino acids.

The chain is built from TRBV12-3 or TRBV12-4 and TRBJ1-4; 7 bases are shared with TRBD1. The CDR3 runs to 18 residues. V was pared by 5 bases and J by 0 bases, with 12 bases of the junction left unmatched. The DNA for the CDR3 is TGTGCCAGCAGTGACCCAGGGGGAGCGGAGACAACTAATGAAAAACTGTTTTTT. Its translation is CASSDPGGAETTNEKLFF.

This clonotype was observed at least ten times. V usage is TRBV29-1 and J usage is TRBJ2-7; weak D call: TRBD2 (7 bases). The length of the CDR3 is 15 residues. V lost 0 bases, J lost 2 bases, and 14 bases lay in between. CDR1 is SQVTM and CDR2 is ANQGSEA in the germline V gene. The CDR3 DNA is TGCAGCGTTGAAGAAGGGGGGGTCTTGGCCTACGAGCAGTACTTC. This sequence encodes CSVEEGGVLAYEQYF.

This clonotype was counted at least ten times. The J gene is TRBJ2-5, the V gene TRBV20-1; unclear D gene. This CDR3 comprises 15 residues. Germline values: CDR1 DFQATT, CDR2 SNEGSKA (reference sequence). V dropped 1 base and J dropped 3 bases, with 15 bases sitting between them. The CDR3 nucleotides are TGCAGTGCTAGAGCGCAAGGGCATCCTAAAGAGACCCAGTACTTC. Protein: CSARAQGHPKETQYF.

This clonotype was detected many times. This may arise from a read error, as a much more abundant clone is one base away. The rearrangement links TRBV6-5 to TRBJ1-5; D gene uncertain. Germline lookup yields CDR1 MNHEY and CDR2 SVGAGI. The CDR3 has 13 residues. Between the trimmed V and J ends, which lost 2 bases and 0 bases, there was a span of 2 bases. The CDR3 sequence is CASSYDSNQPQHF. CDR3 DNA: TGTGCCAGCAGTTACGATAGCAATCAGCCCCAGCATTTT.

In its sample, this clonotype was seen many times. The rearrangement joins TRBV20-1 to TRBJ1-5; possible D gene TRBD1, 6 bases. V was clipped by 2 bases and J by 2 bases, with 13 bases between them. The CDR3 length is 15 residues. Germline CDR1 and CDR2: DFQATT and SNEGSKA (reference sequence). CDR3 coding DNA: TGCAGTGCTAGAAAGGGGGGGATGGGCAATCAGCCCCAGCATTTT. Amino acid sequence: CSARKGGMGNQPQHF.

V usage is TRBV7-9 and J usage is TRBJ1-1; D is ambiguous. V dropped 5 bases and J dropped 1 base, with 8 bases sitting between them. The CDR3 is 13 amino acids. The germline CDR1 and CDR2 sequences are SEHNR and FQNEAQ (reference sequence). Written as DNA, the CDR3 is TGTGCCAGCAGCCGCGGGAGGAACACTGAAGCTTTCTTT. Protein sequence: CASSRGRNTEAFF.

Worth noting for this clonotype: Relative to the germline gene, one junction end is altered; a read error may explain this. The rearrangement links TRBV5-1 to TRBJ1-4; possible D gene TRBD1, 6 bases. CDR1 and CDR2 (germline): SGHRS, YFSETQ. The CDR3 is made up of 16 amino acids. CDR3: CASEGGEVATNEKLFF. The CDR3 DNA reads as TGTGCCAGCGAAGGGGGAGAGGTTGCAACTAATGAAAAACTGTTTTTT.

Many counts were recorded for this clonotype. The chain uses TRBV12-3 or TRBV12-4 and TRBJ2-3, with TRBD2 identical over 7 bases. V shed 1 base and J 4 bases; nucleotides not matched to a gene: 11. There are 17 residues in the CDR3. The CDR3: CASSLGRLAFSADTQYF. The DNA of the CDR3 is TGTGCCAGCAGTTTAGGCAGACTAGCTTTCAGCGCAGATACGCAGTATTTT.

This clonotype appeared many times. This chain uses TRBV2 with TRBJ2-5; 8 bases align to TRBD1. CDR3 length: 15 amino acids. Losses at the gene ends were 9 bases for V and 4 bases for J; bases not matched to a gene: 13. The V gene's germline CDR1 is SNHLY and CDR2 FYNNEI. The CDR3 protein is CASGRDRGYRETQYF. CDR3 sequence (DNA): TGTGCCAGTGGGCGAGACAGGGGATATCGAGAGACCCAGTACTTC.

This clonotype was detected ten times or more. The chain recombines TRBV20-1 with TRBJ2-5; TRBD2 agrees at 10 bases. The CDR3 extends over 14 amino acids. Germline V gene data show CDR1 as DFQATT and CDR2 as SNEGSKA (reference sequence). The V and J ends lost 3 bases and 5 bases, in that order; junction bases with no gene match: 6. The CDR3 reads CSASLAGVGETQYF. DNA for the CDR3: TGCAGTGCTAGTCTAGCGGGAGTTGGGGAGACCCAGTACTTC.

On this clonotype: Being one base from a much bigger clone, this may be a read error. The V call is TRBV20-1, the J call TRBJ2-3, with 8 bases aligning to TRBD2. The CDR3 is made up of 14 amino acids. Germline CDR1 and CDR2: DFQATT and SNEGSKA (reference sequence). The CDR3 spells CSARRGGPTATQYF. As DNA, the CDR3 is TGCAGTGCTAGACGGGGGGGACCTACAGCTACGCAGTATTTT.

The chain employs TRBV3-1 and TRBJ2-1; 14 positions agree with TRBD2. Looked up from germline, CDR1 is LGHDT and CDR2 is YNNKEL (reference sequence). The CDR3 spans 14 residues. The trim removed 7 bases at V and 9 bases at J, leaving 5 bases unmatched. The CDR3 DNA is TGTGCCAGCAAGGGACTAGCGGGAGATAGTGAGCAGTTCTTC. Its translation: CASKGLAGDSEQFF.

The chain recombines TRBV7-2 with TRBJ2-2; 9 bases line up with TRBD1. This CDR3 has 15 residues. The J segment lost 4 bases and the V segment lost 6 bases, leaving 6 bases of the junction unmatched. Per germline, CDR1 SGHTA and CDR2 FQGNSA. The CDR3 coding sequence is TGTGCCAGCAGGTCGGACAGGGGAGTCACCGGGGAGCTGTTTTTT. The encoded protein is CASRSDRGVTGELFF.

This clonotype appeared many times. The V gene is TRBV6-5, the J gene TRBJ2-3; tentative D call: TRBD1 (5 bases). Per the germline V gene, CDR1 is MNHEY and CDR2 is SVGAGI. The CDR3 is 13 amino acids. V lost 8 bases and J lost 2, with 11 bases in between. In DNA form, the CDR3 reads TGTGCCAGCGGAAGGGGCAACACAGATACGCAGTATTTT. This gives the protein CASGRGNTDTQYF.

This clonotype was seen repeatedly, ten times or more. V and J are TRBV6-6 and TRBJ2-5, with 16 nucleotides matching TRBD2. The CDR3 runs to 17 residues. Trimming took 3 bases from V and 5 from J; bases not matched to a gene: 6. Germline V gene lookup returns CDR1 MNHNY and CDR2 SVGAGI (reference sequence). The CDR3: CASSYLGLAGGLETQYF. In DNA form, the CDR3 reads TGTGCCAGCAGTTATTTGGGACTAGCGGGAGGGCTTGAGACCCAGTACTTC.

This clonotype was picked up many times. The chain couples TRBV11-3 to TRBJ2-3; D gene ambiguous. The CDR3 is 15 amino acids. Germline CDR1 SGHNT, CDR2 YENEEA. V lost 5 bases and J lost 0, with 12 bases in between. The CDR3 sequence is CASSPADGSTDTQYF. CDR3 bases: TGTGCCAGCAGCCCCGCGGACGGAAGCACAGATACGCAGTATTTT. Full variable domain (outside the CDR3, taken from reference TRBV11-3 and TRBJ2-3): EAGVVQSPRYKIIEKKQPVAFWCNPISGHNTLYWYLQNLGQGPELLIRYENEEAVDDSQLPKDRFSAERLKGVDSTLKIQPAELGDSAVYLCASSPADGSTDTQYFGPGTRLTVL.

This clonotype was detected a few times. A much larger clonotype is one base distant, so this may be a read error. The chain combines TRBV11-3 with TRBJ2-7; 9 nucleotides match TRBD2. Germline V gives CDR1 SGHNT, CDR2 YENEEA. Losses at the gene ends were 4 bases for V and 6 bases for J; bases not matched to a gene: 13. The CDR3 is made up of 16 amino acids. CDR3 loop: CASSYIAGAPVGEQYF. Written as DNA, the CDR3 is TGTGCCAGCAGCTATATAGCGGGAGCGCCTGTTGGCGAGCAGTACTTC.